This T cell receptor beta chain was captured in a study of OX40 agonist ivuxolimab in advanced cancers. Germline V CDR1 and CDR2: SGHNT, YENEEA. V dropped 0 bases and J dropped 3 bases, with 9 bases sitting between them. The CDR3 runs to 15 residues. Only in-frame clones appear in the TCRdb table, and some are missing; sequencing was by immunoSEQ multiplex PCR. The data hold 20,000 to 25,000 clones, with approximately 91% observed a single time. Sequences were derived from CD4+ or CD8+ T cells sorted from blood, sampled in a trial of the OX40 agonist ivuxolimab. This clonotype was sampled from an adult with an advanced solid tumor such as melanoma, head and neck, liver or kidney cancer. The chain links TRBV11-3 to TRBJ1-3; TRBD1 is a possible D gene (5 bases). CDR3 nucleotides: TGTGCCAGCAGCTTAGAACAGGCTGATGGAAACACCATATATTTT. The encoded protein is CASSLEQADGNTIYF.